This T cell receptor beta chain was identified during a study of OX40 agonist ivuxolimab in advanced cancers. Looking at the study overall: Hepatocellular carcinoma, melanoma, renal cell or head and neck cancer affected the dose-escalation patients.

Deletions cut 1 base from V and 6 bases from J, with 16 bases between. This CDR3 is built from 16 residues. Germline values: CDR1 LGHNA, CDR2 YSLEER. TCRdb's copy holds only in-frame clones and misses some; the assay was immunoSEQ multiplex PCR. The repertoire includes about 30,000 clones, 70% to 85% of them detected once, and about a quarter sits in the top ten. The TCR was taken from an adult with an advanced solid tumor such as melanoma, head and neck, liver or kidney cancer. Specimen: CD4+ or CD8+ T cells sorted from blood, collected in a trial of the OX40 agonist ivuxolimab. The chain joins TRBV4-3 to TRBJ2-1; D may be TRBD2 (5 bases). The chain's CDR3 is CASSQGSASRGNEQFF. DNA for the CDR3: TGCGCCAGCAGCCAAGGCTCGGCTAGCCGGGGCAATGAGCAGTTCTTC.